This T cell receptor (beta chain) was captured in a study of T cells after yellow fever vaccination (dated by TCRdb to the late 2010s). Some background on the complete study: The SMART-Seq v4 Ultra Low Input RNA kit was used to prepare libraries from fractions with low cell numbers. To follow T-cell clones before and after both primary and booster YFV17D yellow fever vaccination, bulk TCR alpha and beta repertoires underwent longitudinal sequencing. Two healthy male donors made up the cohort, one aged 18 to 30 years and the other aged 30 to 39 years. Bulk PBMC replicates and cell subsets were isolated from blood drawn at multiple timepoints before and after both primary and secondary immunization. Beyond this particular receptor, the publication reports: A small fraction of clonotypes showed up in both the CD4 and CD8 compartments, probably as a result of convergent recombination. The study included only two donors, which limits how far the findings can be generalized. Most clones expanded after primary vaccination were re-detected after the booster (almost 98% of CD4 and 88% of CD8), suggesting broad memory maintenance. Compared with the primary T-cell response, the secondary T-cell response was faster but weaker, reaching its peak on day 5 rather than on day 15. FACS-sorted repertoires could contain abundant contaminating clonotypes from the bulk population, so computational filtering was required.

TCRdb names Illumina NovaSeq 6000 as the instrument used. TCR cDNA was synthesized by 5'RACE template switching, through which a universal primer site and unique molecular identifiers were introduced. Priming of cDNA synthesis was performed from both the TCR alpha and TCR beta constant segments. Library amplification involved two PCR steps, and the second step added sample barcodes and sequencing adapters. Sequencing of libraries was performed on Illumina HiSeq 2500 (2x100 bp) or NovaSeq (2x150 bp). On the authors' methods: Reads were demultiplexed and collapsed into UMI consensus sequences with MIGEC, and V(D)J alignment was performed with MiXCR. Vaccine-responding clonotypes were defined with edgeR using replicate PBMC samples, requiring FDR below 0.01 and a log2 fold change above 5 up to day 15. CD4 or CD8 identity was assigned to each bulk clonotype according to whether the clonotype was present at higher abundance in the sequenced CD4 repertoire or the sequenced CD8 repertoire. TCRdb passed the public sequencing reads through fastp at Q25 and MiXCR, retaining productive beta sequences. When rows share a CDR3 protein, they turn into one entry using the most common DNA and genes. The authors' filters were not applied to this entry. Counted in this sample were around 320,000 distinct CDR3 sequences; 4% to 5.5% of them appeared once. Approximately 20% of the sample is taken by the ten largest.

For CDR1 and CDR2, the germline V gene lists SGHRS and YFSETQ. From the cysteine up to the phenylalanine, the CDR3 has a length of 12 residues. Of the read, only the CDR3 DNA is kept; its 36 bases are in frame from base 1. The junction carries 14 bases between V and J, which are trimmed by 3 bases and 10 bases respectively. In this sample, this clonotype turned up many times. Its antigen is currently not known. No much larger clonotype is one base removed from it; base qualities were not supplied. The treatment or condition tag for this specimen amounts to: live attenuated yellow fever vaccine strain. At each blood-draw timepoint, two biological replicates of bulk PBMCs were obtained. A standard Ficoll-Paque protocol was used to isolate PBMCs from peripheral blood. RNA was extracted with TriZol from bulk PBMCs, CD4 and CD8 fractions, and dextramer-positive and dextramer-negative fractions.

The receptor comes from a man aged 18 to 29 who received the YFV17D yellow fever vaccine. In this chain, TRBV5-1 is recombined with TRBJ2-7; the D gene cannot be resolved beyond TRBD1 or TRBD2, each matching 5 bases. The source material was PBMCs, sampled 15 days after the yellow fever booster vaccination. Here is the DNA: TGCGCCAGCAGCTCGGGCCGGGACGCCCAGTACTTC. This is translated as CASSSGRDAQYF.